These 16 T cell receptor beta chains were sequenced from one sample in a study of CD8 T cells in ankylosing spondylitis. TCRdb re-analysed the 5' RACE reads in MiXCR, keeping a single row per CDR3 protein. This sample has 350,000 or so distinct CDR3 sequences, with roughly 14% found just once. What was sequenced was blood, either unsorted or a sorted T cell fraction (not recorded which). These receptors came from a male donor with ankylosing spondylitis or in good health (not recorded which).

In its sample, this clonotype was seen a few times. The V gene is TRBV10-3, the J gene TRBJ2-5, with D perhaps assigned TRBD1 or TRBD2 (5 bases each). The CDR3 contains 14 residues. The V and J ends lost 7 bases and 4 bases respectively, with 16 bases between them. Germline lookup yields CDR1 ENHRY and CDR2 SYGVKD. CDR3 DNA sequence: TGTGCCATCACCGACCGGGACCCAGGAGAGACCCAGTACTTC. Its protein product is CAITDRDPGETQYF.

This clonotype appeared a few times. CDR3 protein: CASSLPKTGGLSEQYF. The CDR3 bases are TGTGCCAGCAGCCTCCCCAAGACAGGGGGATTAAGCGAGCAGTACTTC. The rearrangement joins TRBV5-5 to TRBJ2-7; 9 bases match TRBD1. Germline CDR1 and CDR2: SGHKS and YYEKEE (reference sequence). Trimming cost V 4 bases and J 6 bases; bases outside gene matches: 14. This CDR3 spans 16 amino acids.

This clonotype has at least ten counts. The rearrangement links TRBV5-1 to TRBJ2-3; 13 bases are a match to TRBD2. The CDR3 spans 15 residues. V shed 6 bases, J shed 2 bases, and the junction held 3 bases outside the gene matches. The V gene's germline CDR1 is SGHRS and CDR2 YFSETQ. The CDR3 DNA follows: TGCGCCAGCACAGGACTAGCGGGGGACACAGATACGCAGTATTTT. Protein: CASTGLAGDTDTQYF.

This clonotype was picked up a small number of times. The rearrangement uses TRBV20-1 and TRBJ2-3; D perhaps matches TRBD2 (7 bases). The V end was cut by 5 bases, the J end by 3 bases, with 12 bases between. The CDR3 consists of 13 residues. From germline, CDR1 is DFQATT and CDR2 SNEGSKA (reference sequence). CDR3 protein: CSAEEGGTDTQYF. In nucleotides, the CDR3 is TGCAGTGCTGAGGAGGGGGGGACAGATACGCAGTATTTT.

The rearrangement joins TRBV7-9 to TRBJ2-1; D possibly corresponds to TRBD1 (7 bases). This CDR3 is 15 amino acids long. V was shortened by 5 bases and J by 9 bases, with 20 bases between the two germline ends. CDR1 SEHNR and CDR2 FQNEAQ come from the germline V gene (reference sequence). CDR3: CASSTTGEVLSEQFF. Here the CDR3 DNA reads TGTGCCAGCAGCACCACAGGGGAGGTTTTGAGTGAGCAGTTCTTC.

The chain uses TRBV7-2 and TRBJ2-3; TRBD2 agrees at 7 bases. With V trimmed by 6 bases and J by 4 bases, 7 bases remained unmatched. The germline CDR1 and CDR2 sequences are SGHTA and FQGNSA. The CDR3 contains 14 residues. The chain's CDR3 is CASRKAGLADTQYF. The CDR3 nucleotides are TGTGCCAGCAGAAAAGCGGGGCTAGCAGATACGCAGTATTTT.

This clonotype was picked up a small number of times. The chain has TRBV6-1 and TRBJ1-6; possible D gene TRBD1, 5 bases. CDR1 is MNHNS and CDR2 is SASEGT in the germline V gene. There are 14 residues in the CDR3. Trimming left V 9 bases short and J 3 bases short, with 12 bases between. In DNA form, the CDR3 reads TGTGCCAGTGCCCAGGGAATCTATAATTCACCCCTCCACTTT. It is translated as CASAQGIYNSPLHF.

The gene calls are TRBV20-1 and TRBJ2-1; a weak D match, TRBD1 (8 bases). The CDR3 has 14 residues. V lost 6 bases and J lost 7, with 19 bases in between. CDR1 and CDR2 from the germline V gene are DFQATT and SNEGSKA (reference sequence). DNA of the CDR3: TGCAGTGCCCCGAGCGGGACAGGTGTAAATGAGCAGTTCTTC. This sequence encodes CSAPSGTGVNEQFF.

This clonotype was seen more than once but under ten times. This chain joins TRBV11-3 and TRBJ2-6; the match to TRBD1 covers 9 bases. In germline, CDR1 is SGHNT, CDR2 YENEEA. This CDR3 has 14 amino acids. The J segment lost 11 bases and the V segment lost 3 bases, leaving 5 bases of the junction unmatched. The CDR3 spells CASSLLDRGHVLTF. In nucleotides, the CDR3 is TGTGCCAGCAGCTTGCTGGACAGGGGTCACGTCCTGACTTTC.

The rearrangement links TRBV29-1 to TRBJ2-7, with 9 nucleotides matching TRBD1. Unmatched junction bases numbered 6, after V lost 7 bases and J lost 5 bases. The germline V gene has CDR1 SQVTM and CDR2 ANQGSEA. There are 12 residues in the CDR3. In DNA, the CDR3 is TGCAGCGCCCACGGACAGGGGAACGAGCAGTACTTC. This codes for CSAHGQGNEQYF.

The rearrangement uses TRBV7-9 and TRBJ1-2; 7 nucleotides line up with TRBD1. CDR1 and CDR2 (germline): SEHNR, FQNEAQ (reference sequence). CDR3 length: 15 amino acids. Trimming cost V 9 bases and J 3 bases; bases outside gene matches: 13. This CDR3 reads CASSRLTDRDYGYTF. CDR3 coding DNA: TGTGCCAGTAGCAGATTGACCGACAGGGACTATGGCTACACCTTC.

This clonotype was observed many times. The DNA of the CDR3 is TGTGCCAGCAGTTCTTACGGAGGTGGAAACACCATATATTTT. Translating it yields CASSSYGGGNTIYF. This chain joins TRBV12-3 or TRBV12-4 and TRBJ1-3; no clear D. With 4 bases removed from V and 3 bases from J, the gap between germline ends came to 10 bases. CDR3 length equals 14 residues.

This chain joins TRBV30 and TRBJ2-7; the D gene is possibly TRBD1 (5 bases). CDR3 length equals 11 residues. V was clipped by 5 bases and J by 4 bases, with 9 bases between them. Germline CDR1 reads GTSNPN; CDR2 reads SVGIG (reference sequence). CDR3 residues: CAWDREYEQYF. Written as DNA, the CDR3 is TGTGCCTGGGACAGAGAATACGAGCAGTACTTC.

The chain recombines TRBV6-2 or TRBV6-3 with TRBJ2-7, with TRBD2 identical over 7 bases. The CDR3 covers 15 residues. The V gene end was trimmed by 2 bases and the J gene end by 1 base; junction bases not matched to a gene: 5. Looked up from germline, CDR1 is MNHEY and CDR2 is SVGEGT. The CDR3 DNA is TGTGCCAGCAGTTACGGCGGGGGAAGGTCCTACGAGCAGTACTTC. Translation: CASSYGGGRSYEQYF.

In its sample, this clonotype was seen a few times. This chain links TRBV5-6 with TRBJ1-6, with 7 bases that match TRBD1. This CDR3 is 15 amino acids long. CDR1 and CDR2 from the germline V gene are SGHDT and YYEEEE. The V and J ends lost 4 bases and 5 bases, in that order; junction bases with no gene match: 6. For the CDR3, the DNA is TGTGCCAGCAGCCCGTACGGGACAGATAATTCACCCCTCCACTTT. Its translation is CASSPYGTDNSPLHF.

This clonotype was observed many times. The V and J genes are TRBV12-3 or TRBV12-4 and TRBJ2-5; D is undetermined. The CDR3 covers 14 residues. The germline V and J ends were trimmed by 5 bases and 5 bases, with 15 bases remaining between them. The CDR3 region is CASSAGTLPETQYF. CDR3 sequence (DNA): TGTGCCAGCAGTGCCGGCACCCTCCCGGAGACCCAGTACTTC.